This TCR beta chain derives from a study of shared clonotypes between healthy human individuals. TCRdb keeps only in-frame clones here, not all; method: immunoSEQ multiplex PCR. The sample has around 600,000 clones; roughly 95% are singletons. Overall study findings and caveats: The donor pool, a small one, limited the genetic and exposure-history diversity represented.

This CDR3 contains 12 residues. V was clipped by 7 bases and J by 2 bases, with 12 bases between them. Germline lookup yields CDR1 SQVTM and CDR2 ANQGSEA. Naive CD8 cells lacked CD45RO, underwent positive selection for CCR7 and left out terminally differentiated effector memory CD45RA+ cells. Donors, without exception, were Caucasian adults residing in Nashville, Tennessee. In regard to this clone: Its antigen is unidentified.

The clonotype originates from a woman under 40 in good health. The rearrangement links TRBV29-1 to TRBJ2-7, with D possibly TRBD1 on 5 matching bases. The sequenced material came from naive CD8+ T cells sorted from blood. The CDR3 DNA reads as TGCAGCGGCATGGACACTCCCTACGAGCAGTACTTC. It yields the protein CSGMDTPYEQYF.